Listed here are 21 T cell receptor beta chains from one sample, sequenced in a study of tumor-infiltrating lymphocytes in primary liver carcinoma. Unsorted bulk tissue of roughly 17-33 mg yielded co-extracted RNA and DNA. A primer matching the constant region was used to make TCR beta cDNA from 500 ng of total RNA. Slightly modified ARM-PCR with three nested multiplex PCR rounds yielded TCR beta libraries. It was with TRBV1-TRBV30 forward primers and a C-beta reverse primer that the first two PCR rounds were run, at around 11 cycles each. TCRdb re-called the multiplex PCR reads through MiXCR, storing one row per CDR3 protein. The table records about 30,000 distinct CDR3 sequences, about 71% of them present only once. Sequencing was carried out using liver tumor tissue from sampling region 3. Subset specified: tumor region T3, left-lateral pole. The receptors derive from a woman in her twenties or thirties with primary liver carcinoma and hepatitis B virus infection.

A word on this clonotype: A much larger clone lies a single base off, so this may be a read error. The chain uses TRBV11-2 and TRBJ2-1; D perhaps matches TRBD2 (5 bases). The germline CDR1 and CDR2 sequences are SGHAT and FQNNGV. CDR3 size: 13 residues. CDR3 loop: CGSSSGLYNEQFF. CDR3 sequence (DNA): TGTGGCAGCAGCTCCGGACTGTACAATGAGCAGTTCTTC.

This clonotype was seen ten or more times. The chain is built from TRBV28 and TRBJ1-5; possible D gene TRBD1, 6 bases. This CDR3 has 15 amino acids. Deletions cut 7 bases from V and 3 bases from J, with 16 bases between. Germline CDR1 and CDR2: MDHEN and SYDVKM. The CDR3 bases are TGTGCCAGCACTCCCGCAGGGGCTTTCAATCAGCCCCAGCATTTT. This sequence encodes CASTPAGAFNQPQHF.

This clonotype was found a few times. Germline is not matched at one junction end, which may reflect a read error. CDR3 loop: CDSSLGLSQDYGYTF. DNA for the CDR3: TGTGACAGCAGTTTAGGTCTCTCCCAGGACTATGGCTACACCTTC. The rearrangement joins TRBV12-3 or TRBV12-4 to TRBJ1-2; D remains unclear. There are 15 residues in the CDR3.

A remark on this clonotype: The conserved final phenylalanine or tryptophan is absent from the CDR3, which likely points to a read error. It is unclear where the CDR3 begins or ends on the DNA, so no DNA is shown, and the CDR3 is as TCRdb lists it. The chain recombines TRBV11-3 with TRBJ2-1; the table gives TRBD2 as D, unverified against the DNA. The V gene's germline CDR1 is SGHNT and CDR2 YENEEA. Ends included, the CDR3 has 15 residues. The CDR3 protein is CASSRLTGGGYEQLL.

The chain employs TRBV6-1 and TRBJ1-5, with D unresolved. V shed 9 bases and J shed 9 bases, with 30 bases lying between them. The germline V gene encodes CDR1 MNHNS and CDR2 SASEGT. CDR3 length: 17 amino acids. In DNA form, the CDR3 reads TGTGCCAGAGACTGTCTCCGGCGGAGTTTACGTTTTGGGCCCCAGCATTTT. Translation gives CARDCLRRSLRFGPQHF.

This clonotype was found once. The CDR3 ends on some other residue instead of the conserved phenylalanine or tryptophan, so this is likely a read error. The DNA is left out, because the CDR3 cannot be placed on it with certainty; the CDR3 is given as TCRdb lists it. The chain recombines TRBV11-3 with TRBJ1-1. The germline V gene has CDR1 SGHNT and CDR2 YENEEA. The CDR3 spans 16 amino acids, including both terminal residues. CDR3 amino acids: CASSFGSRVMNTEAFS.

The chain combines TRBV6-5 with TRBJ2-7, with unresolved D. This CDR3 contains 15 residues. CDR1 is MNHEY and CDR2 is SVGAGI in the germline V gene. Trimming shortened V by 0 bases and J by 3 bases, and 12 bases separated the two germline ends. In DNA form, the CDR3 reads TGTGCCAGCAGTTACTCGCCAGCCCACTTCTACGAGCAGTACTTC. Amino acids: CASSYSPAHFYEQYF.

In regard to this clonotype: The conserved closing phenylalanine or tryptophan is absent in this CDR3, likely reflecting a read error. This chain links TRBV28 with TRBJ2-2; the D gene is possibly TRBD2 (5 bases). This CDR3 region has 12 residues. Germline loops: CDR1 MDHEN, CDR2 SYDVKM. V dropped 3 bases and J dropped 11 bases, with 10 bases sitting between them. In DNA form, the CDR3 reads TGTGCCAGCAGTTTCGCAACGGGAGAGCTGTTTGTT. Translation gives CASSFATGELFV.

This clonotype has only a few counts. Lacking the conserved final phenylalanine or tryptophan, this CDR3 likely reflects a read error. V usage is TRBV11-2 and J usage is TRBJ2-7; TRBD1 is a possible D gene (6 bases). CDR1 is SGHAT, CDR2 FQNNGV, per germline. Trimming took 4 bases from V and 6 from J, leaving 16 bases between them. The CDR3 contains 14 residues. DNA of the CDR3: TGTGCCAGCAGCTCCCCTTCAGGGGCTAGCGAGCAGTACTGC. Translation gives CASSSPSGASEQYC.

Comment on this clonotype: The conserved final phenylalanine or tryptophan is absent from the CDR3, which likely points to a read error. The chain joins TRBV24-1 to TRBJ2-3; D is perhaps TRBD1 (6 bases). Germline V gene lookup returns CDR1 KGHDR and CDR2 SFDVKD. The CDR3 contains 17 residues. CDR3 sequence reads: CAISDGIGTTPGDTQYS. The CDR3 DNA is TGTGCCATCAGTGATGGTATAGGGACAACCCCCGGAGATACGCAGTATTCT.

This clonotype appeared many times. The chain uses TRBV11-2 and TRBJ2-1; possibly TRBD2 for D (5 bases). There are 16 residues in the CDR3. From germline, CDR1 is SGHAT and CDR2 FQNNGV. Trimming left V 5 bases short and J 8 bases short, with 22 bases between. CDR3 coding DNA: TGTGCCAGCAGCCGACTAAACCCCGAGGTTGCCGATGAGCAGTTCTTC. It translates to CASSRLNPEVADEQFF.

This clonotype was observed a handful of times. Compared with germline, one end of the junction differs, possibly owing to a read error. The chain links TRBV12-3 or TRBV12-4 to TRBJ2-1; D not resolved. The CDR3 spans 13 residues. This CDR3 is CAGSLGWFNEQFF. The DNA of the CDR3 is TGTGCCGGCAGTTTGGGGTGGTTCAATGAGCAGTTCTTC.

V gene TRBV11-2 combines with J gene TRBJ2-7; D possibly corresponds to TRBD2 (6 bases). V dropped 8 bases and J dropped 6 bases, with 20 bases sitting between them. The CDR3 contains 14 residues. Germline CDR1 reads SGHAT; CDR2 reads FQNNGV. The CDR3 coding sequence is TGTGCCAGCGACTTAATGGGGGGACTTGGCGAGCAGTACTTC. Its protein is CASDLMGGLGEQYF.

Comments on this clonotype: Compared with germline, one end of the junction differs, possibly owing to a read error. The chain has TRBV11-3 and TRBJ2-7; the match to TRBD1 covers 9 bases. CDR3 length: 16 amino acids. CDR1 and CDR2 from the germline V gene are SGHNT and YENEEA. This chain's CDR3 is CASSGRDRDYSHEQHF. The DNA of the CDR3 is TGTGCCAGCAGCGGCCGGGACAGGGATTACTCCCACGAGCAGCACTTC. The full variable domain, completed using reference TRBV11-3 and TRBJ2-7, is EAGVVQSPRYKIIEKKQPVAFWCNPISGHNTLYWYLQNLGQGPELLIRYENEEAVDDSQLPKDRFSAERLKGVDSTLKIQPAELGDSAVYLCASSGRDRDYSHEQHFGPGTRLTVT.

Remarks on this clonotype: This may stem from a read error, because a much larger clone lies one nucleotide away. The chain links TRBV11-2 to TRBJ2-3, with unresolved D. Germline assignment: CDR1 SGHAT and CDR2 FQNNGV. The CDR3 length is 15 residues. The CDR3 coding sequence is TGTGCCAGCAACTCGCCCGGCGGACCCACAGATACGCGGTATTTT. Translating gives CASNSPGGPTDTRYF.

A note on this clonotype: Sequence at one end of the junction differs from germline and may be a read error. V gene TRBV4-2 combines with J gene TRBJ2-7; TRBD1 agrees at 10 bases. Germline assignment: CDR1 LGHNA and CDR2 YNFKEQ. The CDR3 contains 18 residues. CDR3 sequence reads: CASSQEHLGQGGSRDQYF. In DNA form, the CDR3 reads TGTGCTAGCAGCCAGGAACACCTAGGACAGGGGGGATCGCGCGATCAGTACTTC.

The count of this clonotype is one. At one end, the junction sequence differs from germline, possibly due to a read error. This chain connects TRBV4-3 to TRBJ2-7; a weak D match, TRBD2 (5 bases). This CDR3 is built from 15 residues. Germline CDR1 is LGHNA and CDR2 is YSLEER. The CDR3 sequence: CVSGQDRWKGREQYF. CDR3 nucleotide sequence: TGCGTCAGCGGCCAAGATCGATGGAAAGGGCGGGAGCAGTACTTC.

With regard to this clonotype: This may be a read error, as it is one base from a much larger clone. The V gene is TRBV11-3, the J gene TRBJ2-1, with no clear D. CDR1 SGHNT and CDR2 YENEEA come from the germline V gene. Trimming shortened V by 11 bases and J by 3 bases, and 11 bases separated the two germline ends. The CDR3 length is 12 residues. CDR3 region: CAYSVGYNEQFF. Here the CDR3 DNA reads TGTGCCTACAGTGTGGGCTACAATGAGCAGTTCTTC.

As to this clonotype: One end of the junction does not line up with germline, which may come from a read error. The V and J genes are TRBV11-2 and TRBJ2-5, with 10 positions matching TRBD2. Germline V lookup: CDR1 SGHAT, CDR2 FQNNGV. The CDR3 is made up of 16 amino acids. CDR3 in DNA: TGTGCCAGCAGCTATTCCCGTGCTAGCGGGAGAGAGGCCCAGTACTTC. Translation: CASSYSRASGREAQYF.

The V call is TRBV12-3 or TRBV12-4, the J call TRBJ2-5; D uncertain. The CDR3 spans 15 residues. V shed 6 bases and J shed 3 bases, with 17 bases lying between them. The CDR3 reads CASSTCPEIEETQYF. CDR3 DNA sequence: TGTGCCAGCAGCACCTGCCCCGAGATCGAAGAGACCCAGTACTTC.

As for this clonotype: Compared with germline, one end of the junction differs, possibly owing to a read error. J is TRBJ2-4 and V is TRBV5-5; 7 nucleotides line up with TRBD2. CDR3 length equals 17 residues. CDR1 and CDR2 (germline): SGHKS, YYEKEE (reference sequence). CDR3 DNA: TGTGCCAGTAGCTTAGTAGGAATGAGGGAGGGGTTGGACACTCAGTACTTC. This gives the protein CASSLVGMREGLDTQYF. The entire variable domain, with the rest obtained from reference TRBV5-5 and TRBJ2-4, is as follows: DAGVTQSPTHLIKTRGQQVTLRCSPISGHKSVSWYQQVLGQGPQFIFQYYEKEERGRGNFPDRFSARQFPNYSSELNVNALLLGDSALYLCASSLVGMREGLDTQYFGAGTRLSVL.